What follows describes a single T cell receptor beta chain. The sample comes from a study of OX40 agonist ivuxolimab in advanced cancers. Study-wide context: Among those treated, three patients had partial responses, one with hepatocellular carcinoma and two with cutaneous melanoma.

Patients were ineligible given autoimmune disease history or systemic immunosuppression. The assay was immunoSEQ multiplex PCR, and TCRdb's table has in-frame clones only and misses some. The data show tens of thousands of clones, about 85% seen once. This CDR3 region has 14 residues. Germline V CDR1 and CDR2: SGHAT, FQNNGV. V was clipped by 4 bases and J by 7 bases, with 16 bases between them. This sequence joins TRBV11-2 and TRBJ1-2; the D gene is possibly TRBD1 (6 bases). The TCR originated in an adult with an advanced solid tumor such as melanoma, head and neck, liver or kidney cancer. Specimen: CD4+ or CD8+ T cells sorted from blood, collected in a trial of the OX40 agonist ivuxolimab. CDR3 nucleotide sequence: TGTGCCAGCAGCTCGCATCAGGGGCTTGGTGGCTACACCTTC. Translation gives CASSSHQGLGGYTF. Full variable domain (outside the CDR3, taken from reference TRBV11-2 and TRBJ1-2): EAGVAQSPRYKIIEKRQSVAFWCNPISGHATLYWYQQILGQGPKLLIQFQNNGVVDDSQLPKDRFSAERLKGVDSTLKIQPAKLEDSAVYLCASSSHQGLGGYTFGSGTRLTVV.